This T cell receptor (beta chain) came from a study of cytomegalovirus exposure and HLA in healthy donors. Germline V lookup: CDR1 MNHNY, CDR2 SVGAGI (reference sequence). There are 14 residues in the CDR3. V was pared by 5 bases and J by 4 bases, with 4 bases of the junction left unmatched. While unrecorded immune exposures were likely, the donors were nominally healthy when sampled. Whole-study findings and limits: Analysis was carried out at a later point, and it linked a missense DCLRE1C variant to TCR beta V- and J-gene trimming. TCR beta sequences reportedly predicted most subjects' HLA-A and HLA-B alleles accurately. An apparent linkage of common viral pathogens to several of the most significant clusters emerged in a later analysis.

PCR employed 60 Vbeta and 13 Jbeta primers. Measured with immunoSEQ multiplex PCR; TCRdb has only the in-frame clones, and not every one. The sample holds roughly 150,000 clones. Comment on this clone: Its antigen is unknown.

The sample comprised PBMCs. This receptor was obtained from a woman aged 45-60 years in good health and CMV-seronegative. V is TRBV6-6 and J is TRBJ1-4, with 7 positions matching TRBD1. The CDR3 nucleotides are TGTGCCAGCAGTAAGGGACAGAATAATGAAAAACTGTTTTTT. This translates into CASSKGQNNEKLFF.